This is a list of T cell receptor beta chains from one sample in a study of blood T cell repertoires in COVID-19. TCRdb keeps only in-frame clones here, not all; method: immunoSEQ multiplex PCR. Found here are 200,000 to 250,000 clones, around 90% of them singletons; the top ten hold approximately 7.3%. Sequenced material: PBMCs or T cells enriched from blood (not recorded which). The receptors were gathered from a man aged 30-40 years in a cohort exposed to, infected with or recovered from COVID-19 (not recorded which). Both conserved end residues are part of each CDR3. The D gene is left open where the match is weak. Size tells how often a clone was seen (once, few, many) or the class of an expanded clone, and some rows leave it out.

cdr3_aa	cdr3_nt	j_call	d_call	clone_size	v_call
CASSFGGGDEQFF	TGTGCCAGCAGCTTCGGGGGAGGCGATGAGCAGTTCTTC	TRBJ2-1	-	-	TRBV5-4
CASSIGTSGYTDTQYF	TGTGCCAGCAGTATAGGGACTAGCGGATACACAGATACGCAGTATTTT	TRBJ2-3	TRBD2	once	TRBV28
CASTTVHHEQFF	TGTGCCAGCACCACTGTGCATCATGAGCAGTTCTTC	TRBJ2-1	-	-	TRBV6-8
CASSLLGSNSPLHF	TGTGCCAGCAGCTTATTGGGGAGTAATTCACCCCTCCACTTT	TRBJ1-6	-	-	TRBV7-9
CATSDGDSSYEQYF	TGTGCCACCAGTGATGGGGACAGCTCCTACGAGCAGTACTTC	TRBJ2-7	TRBD1	-	TRBV24-1
CASSVGRVSTDTQYF	TGTGCCAGCAGCGTAGGCAGGGTAAGCACAGATACGCAGTATTTT	TRBJ2-3	-	-	TRBV9
CSVNRGTPGGNTIYF	TGCAGCGTAAACAGGGGGACTCCTGGGGGAAACACCATATATTTT	TRBJ1-3	TRBD1	-	TRBV29-1
CASSLDGTLGGYTF	TGTGCCAGCAGCTTAGACGGGACACTCGGCGGCTACACCTTC	TRBJ1-2	-	-	TRBV11-2
CASSGDRGRFPYNEQFF	TGTGCCAGCAGCGGCGACAGGGGGCGCTTTCCGTACAATGAGCAGTTCTTC	TRBJ2-1	TRBD1	-	TRBV9
CASSPQNSGNTIYF	TGTGCCAGCTCACCCCAGAACTCTGGAAACACCATATATTTT	TRBJ1-3	-	-	TRBV18
CATRALAGADTQYF	TGCGCCACACGGGCCCTAGCGGGAGCAGATACGCAGTATTTT	TRBJ2-3	TRBD2	-	TRBV5-1
CASSPRAADFAYNEQFF	TGTGCCAGCAGCCCTCGGGCCGCGGACTTCGCCTACAATGAGCAGTTCTTC	TRBJ2-1	-	-	TRBV9
CASSKRTGWNTGELFF	TGTGCCAGCAGCAAAAGGACAGGGTGGAACACCGGGGAGCTGTTTTTT	TRBJ2-2	TRBD1	-	TRBV7-9
CASSQDDKGLAGDTQYF	TGCGCCAGCAGCCAAGATGATAAGGGACTAGCGGGAGATACGCAGTATTTT	TRBJ2-3	TRBD2	once	TRBV4-1
CASSEARTSGSYNEQFF	TGTGCCAGCAGTGAAGCGCGGACTAGCGGGAGTTACAATGAGCAGTTCTTC	TRBJ2-1	TRBD2	-	TRBV6-1
CASSQFRDRGAGGYTF	TGTGCCAGCAGCCAATTCCGGGACAGGGGCGCAGGTGGCTACACCTTC	TRBJ1-2	TRBD1	-	TRBV13
CASSDLAGVYNEQFF	TGTGCCAGCAGCGACCTAGCGGGAGTGTACAATGAGCAGTTCTTC	TRBJ2-1	TRBD2	-	TRBV28
CASSPQGNTEAFF	TGTGCCAGCTCGCCGCAGGGCAACACTGAAGCTTTCTTT	TRBJ1-1	-	once	TRBV18
CASSEVLLVGSYEQYF	TGTGCCAGCAGTGAAGTCCTACTAGTGGGATCCTACGAGCAGTACTTC	TRBJ2-7	-	once	TRBV6-1
CASSGRGQVTNEKLFF	TGTGCCAGTAGTGGACGAGGACAGGTGACTAATGAAAAACTGTTTTTT	TRBJ1-4	TRBD1	once	TRBV19
CASSSGTGGGKLFF	TGCGCCAGCAGCTCCGGGACAGGAGGGGGAAAACTGTTTTTT	TRBJ1-4	TRBD1	once	TRBV5-1
CASSLARQLKQETQYF	TGTGCCAGCAGCTTAGCCCGACAGCTTAAACAAGAGACCCAGTACTTC	TRBJ2-5	-	-	TRBV7-9
CASSLAPQRSSYNEQFF	TGTGCCAGCAGCTTGGCCCCTCAGCGGAGCTCCTACAATGAGCAGTTCTTC	TRBJ2-1	-	-	TRBV5-6
CASSLTGGWPPLHF	TGTGCCAGCAGTTTGACAGGGGGCTGGCCACCCCTCCACTTT	TRBJ1-6	TRBD1	-	TRBV27
CASSLVAPNEQFF	TGTGCCAGCAGTTTAGTCGCGCCCAATGAGCAGTTCTTC	TRBJ2-1	-	-	TRBV12-3/TRBV12-4
CASSSRGQPQHF	TGTGCCAGCAGCTCCAGGGGTCAGCCCCAGCATTTT	TRBJ1-5	-	-	TRBV13
CASSFDGVSNQPQHF	TGCGCCAGCAGCTTTGACGGGGTTAGCAATCAGCCCCAGCATTTT	TRBJ1-5	-	few	TRBV5-1
CASSLVGGRTYNEQFF	TGTGCCAGCAGCTTAGTAGGCGGGAGAACGTACAATGAGCAGTTCTTC	TRBJ2-1	TRBD2	-	TRBV7-2
CASSLWGVSSTGELFF	TGTGCCAGCAGTTTATGGGGGGTTAGTAGCACCGGGGAGCTGTTTTTT	TRBJ2-2	-	-	TRBV6-5
CASSQALAVLSYEQYF	TGCGCCAGCAGCCAAGCCCTAGCGGTACTCTCCTACGAGCAGTACTTC	TRBJ2-7	TRBD2	-	TRBV4-1
CASSWPGQNNYGYTF	TGTGCCAGCAGCTGGCCGGGACAGAACAACTATGGCTACACCTTC	TRBJ1-2	TRBD1	-	TRBV5-6
CASSQVQGLGIGSYNEQFF	TGTGCCAGCAGCCAAGTACAAGGACTAGGAATTGGCTCCTACAATGAGCAGTTCTTC	TRBJ2-1	TRBD2	-	TRBV14
CASSLADGKSTYEQYF	TGTGCCAGCTCCCTTGCGGACGGGAAGAGCACCTACGAGCAGTACTTC	TRBJ2-7	-	-	TRBV18
CASSLYGNTEAFF	TGTGCCAGCAGTTTATACGGGAACACTGAAGCTTTCTTT	TRBJ1-1	-	-	TRBV28
CASRGDSLIYGYTF	TGTGCCAGCAGGGGGGACAGCCTCATCTATGGCTACACCTTC	TRBJ1-2	TRBD1	-	TRBV6-5
CASSQGLASRYETQYF	TGTGCCAGCAGCCAGGGACTAGCAAGCCGATATGAGACCCAGTACTTC	TRBJ2-5	TRBD2	-	TRBV14
CASSPPDLKRGEKLFF	TGTGCCAGCAGTCCTCCCGACCTAAAACGGGGTGAAAAACTGTTTTTT	TRBJ1-4	-	-	TRBV28
CASSYGYSPLHF	TGTGCCAGCAGTTACGGGTACTCACCCCTCCACTTT	TRBJ1-6	-	-	TRBV27
CASSSRGGRLRSYEQYF	TGTGCCAGCAGTTCCCGAGGGGGCAGGCTCCGATCCTACGAGCAGTACTTC	TRBJ2-7	TRBD1	-	TRBV27
CASSFKTGLPGELFF	TGTGCCAGCAGCTTCAAAACAGGATTACCCGGGGAGCTGTTTTTT	TRBJ2-2	-	-	TRBV7-3
CASSQVPGGWNQPQHF	TGCGCCAGCAGCCAAGTTCCGGGGGGCTGGAATCAGCCCCAGCATTTT	TRBJ1-5	-	-	TRBV4-1
CASSPELRDQPQHF	TGTGCCAGCTCACCTGAACTCAGGGATCAGCCCCAGCATTTT	TRBJ1-5	-	-	TRBV18
CASSLRREGPNEQFF	TGTGCCAGCAGCTTAAGGCGGGAGGGCCCCAATGAGCAGTTCTTC	TRBJ2-1	TRBD2	-	TRBV7-9
CASSIGLSYEQYF	TGTGCCAGTAGTATAGGACTCTCCTACGAGCAGTACTTC	TRBJ2-7	-	-	TRBV19
CATSDYGHSNTGELFF	TGTGCCACCAGTGATTATGGACACTCGAACACCGGGGAGCTGTTTTTT	TRBJ2-2	-	-	TRBV24-1
CASSLTGTAYGYTF	TGTGCCAGCAGTCTAACCGGGACAGCTTATGGCTACACCTTC	TRBJ1-2	TRBD1	few	TRBV6-5
CASSPSSGRLMDEQFF	TGCGCCAGCAGCCCTTCTAGCGGGAGACTTATGGATGAGCAGTTCTTC	TRBJ2-1	TRBD2	-	TRBV5-1
CASSPMSQGGYGYTF	TGTGCCAGCAGCCCGATGTCCCAGGGTGGGTATGGCTACACCTTC	TRBJ1-2	-	-	TRBV7-9
CASSQDRDSPYEQYF	TGTGCCAGCAGCCAGGATCGGGATTCCCCGTACGAGCAGTACTTC	TRBJ2-7	-	once	TRBV7-2
CASSEDRRVSIQYF	TGTGCCAGCAGCGAGGACAGGCGCGTTAGCATTCAGTACTTC	TRBJ2-4	TRBD1	-	TRBV2
CASSSPLAYPYEQYF	TGCGCCAGCAGCTCGCCCCTAGCGTATCCCTACGAGCAGTACTTC	TRBJ2-7	-	-	TRBV5-1
CASSTPQGWTGNTIYF	TGTGCCAGCAGCACCCCACAGGGGTGGACTGGAAACACCATATATTTT	TRBJ1-3	-	-	TRBV21-1
CASSIGTVF	TGCGCCAGCAGCATTGGGACAGTTTTT	TRBJ1-1	TRBD1	-	TRBV5-1
CASSLGLAGGPVLEETQYF	TGTGCCAGCAGCTTAGGACTAGCGGGAGGGCCGGTCCTCGAAGAGACCCAGTACTTC	TRBJ2-5	TRBD2	-	TRBV9
CASSYTPGQGAQEQYF	TGTGCCAGCAGTTACACCCCGGGACAGGGGGCACAAGAGCAGTACTTC	TRBJ2-7	TRBD1	-	TRBV6-2/TRBV6-3